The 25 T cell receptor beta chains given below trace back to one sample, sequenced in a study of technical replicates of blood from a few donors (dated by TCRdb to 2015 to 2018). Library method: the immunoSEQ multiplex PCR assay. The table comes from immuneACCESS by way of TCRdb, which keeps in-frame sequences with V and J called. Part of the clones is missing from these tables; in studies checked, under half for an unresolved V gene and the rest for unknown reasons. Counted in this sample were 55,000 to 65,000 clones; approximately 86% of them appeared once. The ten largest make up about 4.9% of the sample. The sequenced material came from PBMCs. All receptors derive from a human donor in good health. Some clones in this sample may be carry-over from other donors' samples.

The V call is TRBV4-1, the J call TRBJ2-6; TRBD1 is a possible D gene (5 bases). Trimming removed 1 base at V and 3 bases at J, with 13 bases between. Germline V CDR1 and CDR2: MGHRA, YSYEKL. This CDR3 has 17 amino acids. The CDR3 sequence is CASSQGQLFYGANVLTF. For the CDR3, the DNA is TGCGCCAGCAGCCAAGGACAGTTATTTTATGGGGCCAACGTCCTGACTTTC.

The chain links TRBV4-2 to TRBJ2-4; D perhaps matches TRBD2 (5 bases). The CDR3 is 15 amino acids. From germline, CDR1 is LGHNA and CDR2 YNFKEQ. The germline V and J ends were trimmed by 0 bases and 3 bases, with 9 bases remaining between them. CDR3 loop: CASSQDEGVKNIQYF. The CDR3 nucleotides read TGTGCCAGCAGCCAAGACGAGGGAGTCAAAAACATTCAGTACTTC.

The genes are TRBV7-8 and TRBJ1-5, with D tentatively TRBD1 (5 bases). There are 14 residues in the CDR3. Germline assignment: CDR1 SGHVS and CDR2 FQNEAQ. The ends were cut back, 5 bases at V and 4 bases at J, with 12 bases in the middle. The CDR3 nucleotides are TGTGCCAGCAGCCTCGGGGGGGGGAATCAGCCCCAGCATTTT. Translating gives CASSLGGGNQPQHF.

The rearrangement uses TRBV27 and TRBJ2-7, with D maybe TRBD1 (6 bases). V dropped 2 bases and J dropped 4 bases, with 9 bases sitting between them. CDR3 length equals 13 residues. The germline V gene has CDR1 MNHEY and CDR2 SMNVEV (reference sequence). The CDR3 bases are TGTGCCAGCAGTTTACAGGGGATGTACGAGCAGTACTTC. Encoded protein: CASSLQGMYEQYF.

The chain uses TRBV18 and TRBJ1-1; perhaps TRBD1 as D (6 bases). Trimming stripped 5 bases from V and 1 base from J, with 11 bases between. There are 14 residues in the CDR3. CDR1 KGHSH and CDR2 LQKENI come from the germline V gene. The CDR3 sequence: CASSRTATNTEAFF. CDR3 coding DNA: TGTGCCAGCTCAAGGACAGCAACGAACACTGAAGCTTTCTTT.

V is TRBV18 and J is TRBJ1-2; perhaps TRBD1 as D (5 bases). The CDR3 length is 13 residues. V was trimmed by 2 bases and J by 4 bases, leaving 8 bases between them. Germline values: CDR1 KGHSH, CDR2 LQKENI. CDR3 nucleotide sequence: TGTGCCAGCTCACCAGCTCAGGGCTATGGCTACACCTTC. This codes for CASSPAQGYGYTF. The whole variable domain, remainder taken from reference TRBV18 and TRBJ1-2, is NAGVMQNPRHLVRRRGQEARLRCSPMKGHSHVYWYRQLPEEGLKFMVYLQKENIIDESGMPKERFSAEFPKEGPSILRIQQVVRGDSAAYFCASSPAQGYGYTFGSGTRLTVV.

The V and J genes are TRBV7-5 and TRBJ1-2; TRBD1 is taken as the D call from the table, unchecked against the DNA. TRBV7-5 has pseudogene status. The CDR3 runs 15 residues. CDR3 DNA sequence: TGTGTCAGAAGCTTAAGCTGGGGGCGGAACTATGGCTACACCTTC. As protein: CVRSLSWGRNYGYTF.

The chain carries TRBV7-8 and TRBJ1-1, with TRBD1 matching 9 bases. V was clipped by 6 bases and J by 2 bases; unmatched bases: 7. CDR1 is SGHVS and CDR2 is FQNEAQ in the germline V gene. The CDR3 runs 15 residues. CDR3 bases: TGTGCCAGCAGATACGACAGGGGGACCAACACTGAAGCTTTCTTT. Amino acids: CASRYDRGTNTEAFF.

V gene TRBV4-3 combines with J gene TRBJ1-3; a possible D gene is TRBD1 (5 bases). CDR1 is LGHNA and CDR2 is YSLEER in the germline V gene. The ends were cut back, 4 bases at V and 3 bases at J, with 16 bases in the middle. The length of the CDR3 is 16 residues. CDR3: CASSLRAGEGGNTIYF. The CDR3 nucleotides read TGCGCCAGCAGCCTCCGGGCGGGGGAGGGTGGAAACACCATATATTTT.

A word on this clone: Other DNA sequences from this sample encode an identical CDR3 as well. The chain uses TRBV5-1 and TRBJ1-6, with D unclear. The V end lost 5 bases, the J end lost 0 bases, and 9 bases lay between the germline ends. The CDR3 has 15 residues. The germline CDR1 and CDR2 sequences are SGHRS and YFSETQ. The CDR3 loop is CASSLDSSYNSPLHF. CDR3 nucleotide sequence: TGCGCCAGCAGTCTCGATAGCTCCTATAATTCACCCCTCCACTTT.

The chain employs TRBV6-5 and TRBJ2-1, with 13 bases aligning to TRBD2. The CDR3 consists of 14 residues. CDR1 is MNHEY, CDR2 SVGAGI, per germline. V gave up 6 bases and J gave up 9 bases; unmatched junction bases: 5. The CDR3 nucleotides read TGTGCCAGCAGACGGACTAGCGGGAGAGTTGAGCAGTTCTTC. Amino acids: CASRRTSGRVEQFF.

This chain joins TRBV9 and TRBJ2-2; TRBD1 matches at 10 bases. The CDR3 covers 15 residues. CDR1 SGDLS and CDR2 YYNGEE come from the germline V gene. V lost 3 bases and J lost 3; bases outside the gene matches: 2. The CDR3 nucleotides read TGTGCCAGCAGCGGACAGGGGGCCTACACCGGGGAGCTGTTTTTT. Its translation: CASSGQGAYTGELFF. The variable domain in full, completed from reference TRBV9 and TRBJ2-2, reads DSGVTQTPKHLITATGQRVTLRCSPRSGDLSVYWYQQSLDQGLQFLIQYYNGEERAKGNILERFSAQQFPDLHSELNLSSLELGDSALYFCASSGQGAYTGELFFGEGSRLTVL.

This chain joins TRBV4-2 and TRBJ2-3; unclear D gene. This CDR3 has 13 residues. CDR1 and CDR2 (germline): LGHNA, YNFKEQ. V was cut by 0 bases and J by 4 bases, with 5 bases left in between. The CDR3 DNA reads TGTGCCAGCAGCCAAGATACTTCAGATACGCAGTATTTT. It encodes CASSQDTSDTQYF.

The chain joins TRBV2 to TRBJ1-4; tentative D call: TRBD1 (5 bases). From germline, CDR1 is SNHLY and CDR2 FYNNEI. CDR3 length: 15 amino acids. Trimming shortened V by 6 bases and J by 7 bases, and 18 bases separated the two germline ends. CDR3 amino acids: CASSLRGGRGEKLFF. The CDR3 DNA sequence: TGTGCCAGCAGCTTAAGGGGCGGGCGGGGTGAAAAACTGTTTTTT.

CDR3 nucleotide sequence: TGTGCCAGCAGCTTGGCTAGCGGGGGCAATGAGCAGTTCTTC. Its translation: CASSLASGGNEQFF. This chain joins TRBV5-6 and TRBJ2-1, with TRBD2 matching over 10 bases. Germline CDR1 SGHDT, CDR2 YYEEEE. The CDR3 sequence is 14 residues long. J was trimmed by 6 bases and V by 0 bases; bases with no gene match: 0.

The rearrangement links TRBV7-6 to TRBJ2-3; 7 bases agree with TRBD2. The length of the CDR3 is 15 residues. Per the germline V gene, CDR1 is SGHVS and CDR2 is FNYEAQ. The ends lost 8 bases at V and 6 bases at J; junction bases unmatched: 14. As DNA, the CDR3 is TGTGCCAGCGGTCGGGCTAGCGGAGCCCCGGATACGCAGTATTTT. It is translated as CASGRASGAPDTQYF.

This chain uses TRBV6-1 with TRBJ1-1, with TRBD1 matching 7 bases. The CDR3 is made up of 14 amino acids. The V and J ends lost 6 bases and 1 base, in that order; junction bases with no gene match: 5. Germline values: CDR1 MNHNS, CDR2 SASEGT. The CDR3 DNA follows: TGTGCCAGCAGGCCGGGACAGTCGAACACTGAAGCTTTCTTT. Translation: CASRPGQSNTEAFF.

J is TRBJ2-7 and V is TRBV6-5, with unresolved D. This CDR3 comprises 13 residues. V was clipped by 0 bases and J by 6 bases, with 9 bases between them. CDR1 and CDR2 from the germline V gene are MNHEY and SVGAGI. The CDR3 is CASSYSSSSEQYF. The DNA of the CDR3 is TGTGCCAGCAGTTACTCGAGTAGCAGCGAGCAGTACTTC.

For the CDR3, the DNA is TGTGCCAGCAGCTTAGGGCAGGGGTGGAGCAAAAACATTCAGTACTTC. Translated, it gives CASSLGQGWSKNIQYF. This chain joins TRBV7-9 and TRBJ2-4; TRBD1 is a possible D gene (6 bases). Germline V gives CDR1 SEHNR, CDR2 FQNEAQ (reference sequence). V lost 1 base and J lost 3, with 13 bases in between. The CDR3 consists of 16 residues.

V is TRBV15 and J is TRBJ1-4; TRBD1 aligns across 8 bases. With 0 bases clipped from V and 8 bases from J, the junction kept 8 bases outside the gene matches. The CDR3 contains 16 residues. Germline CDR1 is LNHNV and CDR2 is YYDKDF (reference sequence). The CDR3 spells CATSRDPRGREEKLFF. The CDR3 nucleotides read TGTGCCACCAGCAGAGATCCCAGGGGGCGAGAGGAAAAACTGTTTTTT.

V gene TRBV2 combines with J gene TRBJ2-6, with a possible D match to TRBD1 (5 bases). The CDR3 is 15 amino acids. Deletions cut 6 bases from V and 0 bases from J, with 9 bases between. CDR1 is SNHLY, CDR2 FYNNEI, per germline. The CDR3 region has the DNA TGTGCCAGCAGCGCACAGGTCTCTGGGGCCAACGTCCTGACTTTC. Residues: CASSAQVSGANVLTF.

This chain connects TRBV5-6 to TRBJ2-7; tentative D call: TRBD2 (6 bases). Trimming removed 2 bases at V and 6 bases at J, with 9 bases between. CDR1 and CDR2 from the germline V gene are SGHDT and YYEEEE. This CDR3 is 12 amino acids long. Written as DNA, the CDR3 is TGTGCCAGCAGCTTTGGGGGACTCGAGCAGTACTTC. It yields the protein CASSFGGLEQYF.

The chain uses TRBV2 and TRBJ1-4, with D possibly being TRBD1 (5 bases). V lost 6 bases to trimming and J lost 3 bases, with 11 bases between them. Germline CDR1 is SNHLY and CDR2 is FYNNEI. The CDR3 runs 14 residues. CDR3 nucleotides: TGTGCCAGCAGCCCTCAGGGTTCTAATGAAAAACTGTTTTTT. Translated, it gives CASSPQGSNEKLFF.

For the CDR3, the DNA is TGTGCCTGGGACTACGGGAGGCCAGATACGCAGTATTTT. This gives the protein CAWDYGRPDTQYF. The V gene is TRBV30, the J gene TRBJ2-3, with 7 bases lining up with TRBD2. With V trimmed by 5 bases and J by 4 bases, 6 bases remained unmatched. The germline V gene encodes CDR1 GTSNPN and CDR2 SVGIG (reference sequence). CDR3 length: 13 amino acids. Full variable domain (outside the CDR3, taken from reference TRBV30 and TRBJ2-3): SQTIHQWPATLVQPVGSPLSLECTVEGTSNPNLYWYRQAAGRGLQLLFYSVGIGQISSEVPQNLSASRPQDRQFILSSKKLLLSDSGFYLCAWDYGRPDTQYFGPGTRLTVL.

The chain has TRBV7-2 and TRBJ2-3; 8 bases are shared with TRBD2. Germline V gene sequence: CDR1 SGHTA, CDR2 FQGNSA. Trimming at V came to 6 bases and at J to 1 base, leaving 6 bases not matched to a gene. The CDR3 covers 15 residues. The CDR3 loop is CASRLTSGGTDTQYF. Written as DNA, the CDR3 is TGTGCCAGCAGACTTACTAGCGGAGGCACAGATACGCAGTATTTT.